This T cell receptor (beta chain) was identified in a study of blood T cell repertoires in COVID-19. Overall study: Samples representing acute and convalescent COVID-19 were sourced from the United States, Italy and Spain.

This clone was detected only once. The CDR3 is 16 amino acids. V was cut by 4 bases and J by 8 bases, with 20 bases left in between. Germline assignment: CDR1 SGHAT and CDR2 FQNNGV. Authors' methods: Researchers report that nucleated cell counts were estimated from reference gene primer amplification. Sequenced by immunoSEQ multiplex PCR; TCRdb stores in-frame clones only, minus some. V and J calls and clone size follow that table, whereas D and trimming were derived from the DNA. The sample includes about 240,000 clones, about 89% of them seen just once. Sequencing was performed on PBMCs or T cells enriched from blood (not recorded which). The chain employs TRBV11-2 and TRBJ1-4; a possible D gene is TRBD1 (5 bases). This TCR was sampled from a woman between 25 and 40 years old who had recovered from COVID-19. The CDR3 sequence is CASSSNGGVWGEKLFF. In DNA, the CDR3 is TGTGCCAGCAGCTCGAACGGCGGGGTGTGGGGGGAAAAACTGTTTTTT.